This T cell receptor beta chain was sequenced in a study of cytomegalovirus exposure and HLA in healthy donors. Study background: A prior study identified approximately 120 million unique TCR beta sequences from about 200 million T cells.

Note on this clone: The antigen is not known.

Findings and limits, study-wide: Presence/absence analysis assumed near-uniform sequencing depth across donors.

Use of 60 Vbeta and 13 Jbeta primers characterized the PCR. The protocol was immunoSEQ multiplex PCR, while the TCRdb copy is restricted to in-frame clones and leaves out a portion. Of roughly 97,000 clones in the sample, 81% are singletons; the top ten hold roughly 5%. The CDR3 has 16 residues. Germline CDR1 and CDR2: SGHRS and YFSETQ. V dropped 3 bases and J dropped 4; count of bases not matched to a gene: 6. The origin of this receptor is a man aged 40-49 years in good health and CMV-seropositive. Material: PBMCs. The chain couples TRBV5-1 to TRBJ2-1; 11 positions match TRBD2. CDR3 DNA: TGCGCCAGCAGCTATGTAGCGGGGGGGACGTACAATGAGCAGTTCTTC. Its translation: CASSYVAGGTYNEQFF.